This passage covers 7 T cell receptor beta chains from one sample sequenced in a study of blood T cell repertoires in COVID-19. Clones were read by immunoSEQ multiplex PCR, and TCRdb kept only the in-frame ones, dropping some. The sample yields fewer than 130,000 clones, over 75% seen once. What was sequenced was peripheral blood. These receptor sequences come from a woman of 80 years or more with active or convalescent COVID-19.

The chain recombines TRBV7-9 with TRBJ2-1, with 14 bases that match TRBD2. CDR3 length: 19 amino acids. The V gene's germline CDR1 is SEHNR and CDR2 FQNEAQ (reference sequence). J lost 2 bases, V lost 5 bases, and 11 bases had no gene match. The CDR3 protein is CASSPWGLAGAGAYNEQFF. In DNA, the CDR3 is TGTGCCAGCAGCCCCTGGGGACTAGCGGGAGCTGGGGCCTACAATGAGCAGTTCTTC.

The chain joins TRBV5-1 to TRBJ2-7; no reliable D call. The germline CDR1 and CDR2 sequences are SGHRS and YFSETQ. V was pared by 4 bases and J by 5 bases, with 19 bases between. CDR3 size: 15 residues. The CDR3 DNA is TGCGCCAGCAGCCGATTATTGACTTCTGGCGACGAGCAGTACTTC. Translated, it gives CASSRLLTSGDEQYF. Variable domain in full (rest from reference TRBV5-1 and TRBJ2-7): KAGVTQTPRYLIKTRGQQVTLSCSPISGHRSVSWYQQTPGQGLQFLFEYFSETQRNKGNFPGRFSGRQFSNSRSEMNVSTLELGDSALYLCASSRLLTSGDEQYFGPGTRLTVT.

J is TRBJ1-2 and V is TRBV10-3; D is uncertain. V shed 7 bases and J shed 8 bases, with 20 bases lying between them. The CDR3 extends over 14 amino acids. Germline assignment: CDR1 ENHRY and CDR2 SYGVKD. The CDR3 here is CAIKALEEGYGYTF. The DNA of the CDR3 is TGTGCCATCAAGGCTCTTGAGGAGGGCTACGGCTACACCTTC.

The V gene is TRBV25-1, the J gene TRBJ2-2; 8 bases line up with TRBD2. V shed 5 bases and J 3 bases; nucleotides not matched to a gene: 8. Looked up from germline, CDR1 is MGHDK and CDR2 is SYGVNS. The CDR3 spans 16 residues. The CDR3 sequence: CASSPTPGLDTGELFF. CDR3 coding DNA: TGTGCCAGCAGTCCAACGCCGGGACTAGACACCGGGGAGCTGTTTTTT.

This clone was detected only a few times. The rearrangement joins TRBV5-1 to TRBJ2-7; 7 nucleotides line up with TRBD1. Germline V gives CDR1 SGHRS, CDR2 YFSETQ. V was pared by 2 bases and J by 3 bases, with 5 bases of the junction left unmatched. The CDR3 has 14 amino acids. The CDR3 here is CASSLGQAFYEQYF. DNA of the CDR3: TGCGCCAGCAGCTTAGGACAGGCTTTCTACGAGCAGTACTTC.

The genes are TRBV24-1 and TRBJ1-2, with 7 bases matching TRBD1. The CDR3 runs to 11 residues. Germline assignment: CDR1 KGHDR and CDR2 SFDVKD. With 12 bases clipped from V and 4 bases from J, the junction kept 4 bases outside the gene matches. CDR3 nucleotides: TGTGCCTGTGGGGACAGCTATGGCTACACCTTC. It codes for CACGDSYGYTF.

The chain combines TRBV2 with TRBJ1-2; 8 bases match TRBD1. The germline gives CDR1 SNHLY, CDR2 FYNNEI. The J segment lost 2 bases and the V segment lost 6 bases, leaving 5 bases of the junction unmatched. This CDR3 region has 14 residues. The CDR3 DNA is TGTGCCAGCAGCGCCCGGACAGGGAACTATGGCTACACCTTC. This sequence encodes CASSARTGNYGYTF.